This TCR beta chain was found in a study of blood T cells in healthy people across ages. Then a second PCR, running about 6 to 11 cycles, was carried out with a sample-barcoded 5' primer and a J-beta primer mix. One entry per CDR3 protein results from TCRdb running MiXCR on the 5' RACE reads. The data hold 1.5 million to 2 million distinct CDR3 sequences, with about 50% observed a single time. This CDR3 region has 14 residues. Germline V gene sequence: CDR1 DFQATT, CDR2 SNEGSKA (reference sequence). After removal of 3 bases from V and 5 bases from J, the junction contained 5 bases not matched to a gene. Overall study results and limits: Estimates drawn from one million T cells were deemed to understate diversity.

This clonotype came up a few times. The antigen remains undetermined. The sequencing input was blood. V and J are TRBV20-1 and TRBJ2-3; 10 bases match TRBD2. The sequence was collected from a woman in her thirties or forties in good health. This CDR3 is CSARIAGGRDTQYF. As DNA, the CDR3 is TGCAGTGCTAGGATAGCGGGGGGAAGAGATACGCAGTATTTT.